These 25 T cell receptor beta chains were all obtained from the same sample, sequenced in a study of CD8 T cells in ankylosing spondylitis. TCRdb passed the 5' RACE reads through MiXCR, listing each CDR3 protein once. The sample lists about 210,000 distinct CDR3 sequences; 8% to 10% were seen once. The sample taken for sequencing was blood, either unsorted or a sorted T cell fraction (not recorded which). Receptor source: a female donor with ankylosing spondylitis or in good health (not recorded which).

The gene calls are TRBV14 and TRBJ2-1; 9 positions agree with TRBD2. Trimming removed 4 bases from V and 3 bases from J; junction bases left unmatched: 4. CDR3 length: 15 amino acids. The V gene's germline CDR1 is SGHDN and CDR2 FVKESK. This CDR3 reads CASSLGTSYYNEQFF. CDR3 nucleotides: TGTGCCAGCAGCCTCGGGACTAGCTACTACAATGAGCAGTTCTTC.

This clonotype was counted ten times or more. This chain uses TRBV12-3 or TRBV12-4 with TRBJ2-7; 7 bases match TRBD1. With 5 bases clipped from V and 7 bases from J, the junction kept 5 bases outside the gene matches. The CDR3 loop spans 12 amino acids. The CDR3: CASSTRQGEQYF. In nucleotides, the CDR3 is TGTGCCAGCAGTACCAGACAGGGAGAGCAGTACTTC.

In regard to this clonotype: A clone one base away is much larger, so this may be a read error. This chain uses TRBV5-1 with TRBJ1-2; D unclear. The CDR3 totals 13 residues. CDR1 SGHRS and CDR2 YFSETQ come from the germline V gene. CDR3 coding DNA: TGCGTCAGCAGCTTGTTCTCGAGTGGGGGCTACACCTTC. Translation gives CVSSLFSSGGYTF.

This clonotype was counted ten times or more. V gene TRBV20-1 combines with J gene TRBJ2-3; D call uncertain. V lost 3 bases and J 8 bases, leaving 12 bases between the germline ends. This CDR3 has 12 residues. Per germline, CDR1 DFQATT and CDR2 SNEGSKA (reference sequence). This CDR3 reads CSARASAGTQYF. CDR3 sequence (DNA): TGCAGTGCTAGGGCCAGCGCCGGTACGCAGTATTTT.

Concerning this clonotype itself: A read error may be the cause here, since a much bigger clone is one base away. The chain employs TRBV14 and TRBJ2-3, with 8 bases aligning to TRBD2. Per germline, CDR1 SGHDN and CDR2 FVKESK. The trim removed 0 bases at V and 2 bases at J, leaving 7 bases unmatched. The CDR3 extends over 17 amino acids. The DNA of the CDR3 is TGTGCCAGCAGCCAAGAAATTCGCGGGAGGACCACAGATACGCAGTATTTT. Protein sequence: CASSQEIRGRTTDTQYF.

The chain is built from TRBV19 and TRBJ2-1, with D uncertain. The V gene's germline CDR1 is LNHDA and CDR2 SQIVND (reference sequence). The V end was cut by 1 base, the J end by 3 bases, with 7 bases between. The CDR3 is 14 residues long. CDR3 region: CASSIGLDYNEQFF. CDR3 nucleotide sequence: TGTGCCAGTAGTATAGGACTGGACTACAATGAGCAGTTCTTC.

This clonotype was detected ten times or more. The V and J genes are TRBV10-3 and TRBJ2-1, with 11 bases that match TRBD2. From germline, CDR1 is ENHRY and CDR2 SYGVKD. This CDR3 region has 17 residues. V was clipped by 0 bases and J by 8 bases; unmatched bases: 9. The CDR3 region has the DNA TGTGCCATCAGTGAGTCTGATAGCGGGAGGGCCAGAGATGAGCAGTTCTTC. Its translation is CAISESDSGRARDEQFF.

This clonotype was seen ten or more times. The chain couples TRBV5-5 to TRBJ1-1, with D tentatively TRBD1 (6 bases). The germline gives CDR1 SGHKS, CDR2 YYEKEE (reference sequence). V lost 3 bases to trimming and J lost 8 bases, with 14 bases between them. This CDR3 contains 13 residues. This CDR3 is CASSSLLDREAFF. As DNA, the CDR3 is TGTGCCAGCAGCTCGCTCCTAGACAGGGAAGCTTTCTTT.

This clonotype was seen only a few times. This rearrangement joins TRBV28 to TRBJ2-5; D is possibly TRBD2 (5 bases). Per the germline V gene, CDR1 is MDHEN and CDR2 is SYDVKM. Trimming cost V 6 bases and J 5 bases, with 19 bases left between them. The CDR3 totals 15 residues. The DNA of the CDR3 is TGTGCCAGCAGGGGGAGCTCCGTCCGACGGGAGACCCAGTACTTC. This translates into CASRGSSVRRETQYF.

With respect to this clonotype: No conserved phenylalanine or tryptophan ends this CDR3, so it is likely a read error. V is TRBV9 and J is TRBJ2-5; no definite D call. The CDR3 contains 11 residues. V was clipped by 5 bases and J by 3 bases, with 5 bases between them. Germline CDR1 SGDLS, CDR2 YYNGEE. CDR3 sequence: CASSSKETQYL. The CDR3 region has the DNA TGTGCCAGCAGTTCAAAAGAGACCCAGTACCTC.

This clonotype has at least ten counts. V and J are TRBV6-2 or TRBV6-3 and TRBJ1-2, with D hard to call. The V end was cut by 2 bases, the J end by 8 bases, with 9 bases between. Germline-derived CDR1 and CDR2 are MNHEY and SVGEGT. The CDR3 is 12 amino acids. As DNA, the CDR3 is TGTGCCAGCAGTTACCCTCCGGGCGGCTACACCTTC. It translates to CASSYPPGGYTF.

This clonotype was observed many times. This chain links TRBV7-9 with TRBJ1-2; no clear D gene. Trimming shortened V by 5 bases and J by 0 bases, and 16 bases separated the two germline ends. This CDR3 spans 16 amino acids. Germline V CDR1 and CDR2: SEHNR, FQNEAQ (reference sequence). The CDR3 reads CASSPPRMAANYGYTF. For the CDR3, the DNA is TGTGCCAGCAGCCCACCACGGATGGCAGCTAACTATGGCTACACCTTC. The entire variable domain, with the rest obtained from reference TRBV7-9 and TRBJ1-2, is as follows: DTGVSQNPRHKITKRGQNVTFRCDPISEHNRLYWYRQTLGQGPEFLTYFQNEAQLEKSRLLSDRFSAERPKGSFSTLEIQRTEQGDSAMYLCASSPPRMAANYGYTFGSGTRLTVV.

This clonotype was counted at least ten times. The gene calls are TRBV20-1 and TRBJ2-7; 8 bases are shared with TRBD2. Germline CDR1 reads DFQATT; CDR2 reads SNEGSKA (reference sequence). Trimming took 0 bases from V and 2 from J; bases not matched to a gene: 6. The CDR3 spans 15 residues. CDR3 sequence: CSARDQRESPYEQYF. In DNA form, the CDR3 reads TGCAGTGCTAGAGACCAGCGGGAGAGCCCCTACGAGCAGTACTTC.

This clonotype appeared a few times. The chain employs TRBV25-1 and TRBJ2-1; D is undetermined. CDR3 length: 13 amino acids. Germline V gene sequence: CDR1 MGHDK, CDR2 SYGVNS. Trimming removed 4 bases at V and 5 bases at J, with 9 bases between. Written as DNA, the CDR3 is TGTGCCAGCAGTGCCTATAGGGACAATGAGCAGTTCTTC. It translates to CASSAYRDNEQFF.

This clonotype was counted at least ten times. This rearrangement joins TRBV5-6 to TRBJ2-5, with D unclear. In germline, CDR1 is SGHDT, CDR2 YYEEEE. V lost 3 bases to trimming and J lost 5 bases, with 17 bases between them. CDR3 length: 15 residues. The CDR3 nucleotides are TGTGCCAGCAGCTATAACTCAGGACCCCGGGAGACCCAGTACTTC. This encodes CASSYNSGPRETQYF.

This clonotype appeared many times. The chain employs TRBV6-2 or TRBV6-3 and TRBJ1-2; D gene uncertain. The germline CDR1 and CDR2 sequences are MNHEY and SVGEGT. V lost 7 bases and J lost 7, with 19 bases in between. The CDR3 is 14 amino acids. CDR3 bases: TGTGCCAGCAACCCCCACCGGACTGGGGTTGGCTACACCTTC. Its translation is CASNPHRTGVGYTF.

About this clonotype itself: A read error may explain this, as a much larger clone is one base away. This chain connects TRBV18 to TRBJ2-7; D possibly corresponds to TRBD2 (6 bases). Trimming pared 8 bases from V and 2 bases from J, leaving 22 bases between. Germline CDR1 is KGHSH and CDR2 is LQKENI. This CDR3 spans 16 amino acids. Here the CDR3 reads CASPLSFGGRTYEQYF. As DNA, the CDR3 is TGTGCCAGCCCACTGTCGTTTGGGGGGAGGACCTACGAGCAGTACTTC.

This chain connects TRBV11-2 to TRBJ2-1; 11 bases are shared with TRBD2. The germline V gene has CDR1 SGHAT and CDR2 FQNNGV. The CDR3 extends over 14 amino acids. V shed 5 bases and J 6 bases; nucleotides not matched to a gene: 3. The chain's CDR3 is CASSRTSGLNEQFF. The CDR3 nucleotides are TGTGCCAGCAGCCGGACTAGCGGGCTCAATGAGCAGTTCTTC.

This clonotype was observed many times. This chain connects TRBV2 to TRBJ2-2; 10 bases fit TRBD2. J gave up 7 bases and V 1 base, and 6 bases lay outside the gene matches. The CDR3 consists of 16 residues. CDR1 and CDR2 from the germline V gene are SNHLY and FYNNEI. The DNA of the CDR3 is TGTGCCAGCAGTGAAGGTCTAGCGGGAGTTGACGGGGAGCTGTTTTTT. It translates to CASSEGLAGVDGELFF.

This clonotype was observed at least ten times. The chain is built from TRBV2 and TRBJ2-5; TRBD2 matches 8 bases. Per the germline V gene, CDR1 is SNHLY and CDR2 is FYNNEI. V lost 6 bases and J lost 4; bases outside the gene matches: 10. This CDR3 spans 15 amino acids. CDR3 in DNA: TGTGCCAGCAGCTATGGGTTAGCGGGACTAGAGACCCAGTACTTC. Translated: CASSYGLAGLETQYF.

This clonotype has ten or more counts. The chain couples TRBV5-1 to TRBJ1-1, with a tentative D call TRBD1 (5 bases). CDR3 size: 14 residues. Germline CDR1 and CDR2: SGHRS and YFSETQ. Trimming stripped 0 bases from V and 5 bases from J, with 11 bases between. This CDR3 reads CASSLGGGETEAFF. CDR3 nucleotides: TGCGCCAGCAGCTTGGGCGGGGGAGAGACTGAAGCTTTCTTT.

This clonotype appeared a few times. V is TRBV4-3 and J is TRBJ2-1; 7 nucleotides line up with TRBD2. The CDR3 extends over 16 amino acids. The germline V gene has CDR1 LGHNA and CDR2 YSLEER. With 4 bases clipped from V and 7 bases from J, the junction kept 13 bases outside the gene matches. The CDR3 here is CASSRVMTSPGNEQFF. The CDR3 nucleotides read TGCGCCAGCAGCCGGGTAATGACTAGCCCAGGGAATGAGCAGTTCTTC.

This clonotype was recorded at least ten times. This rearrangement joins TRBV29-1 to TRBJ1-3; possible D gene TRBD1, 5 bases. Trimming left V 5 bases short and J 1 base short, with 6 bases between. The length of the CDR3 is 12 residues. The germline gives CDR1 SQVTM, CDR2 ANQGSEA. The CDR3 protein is CSVQGSGNTIYF. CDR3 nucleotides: TGCAGCGTTCAGGGATCTGGAAACACCATATATTTT.

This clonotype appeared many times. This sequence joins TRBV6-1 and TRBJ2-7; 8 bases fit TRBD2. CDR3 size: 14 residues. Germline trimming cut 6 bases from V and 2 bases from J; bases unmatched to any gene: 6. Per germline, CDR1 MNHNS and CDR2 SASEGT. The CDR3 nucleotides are TGTGCCAGCAGCGTAGCGGGGCCTACCTACGAGCAGTACTTC. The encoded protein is CASSVAGPTYEQYF.

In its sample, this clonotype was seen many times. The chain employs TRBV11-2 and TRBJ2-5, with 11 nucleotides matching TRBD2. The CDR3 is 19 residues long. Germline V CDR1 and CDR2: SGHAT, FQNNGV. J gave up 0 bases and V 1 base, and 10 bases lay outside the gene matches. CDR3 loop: CASSLGPRLAGPHQETQYF. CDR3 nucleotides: TGTGCCAGCAGCTTAGGCCCTAGACTAGCGGGACCACACCAAGAGACCCAGTACTTC.